Described below is a single T cell receptor (beta chain) sequence and its context. The data stem from a study of early T cells in non-severe SARS-CoV-2 infection. At the level of the study: Unpaired chains resulted from sequencing bulk RNA of unsorted whole blood.

TCRdb passed the 5' RACE reads through MiXCR, listing each CDR3 protein once. This table has 40,000 to 50,000 distinct CDR3 sequences, less than 15% appearing once. This TCR derives from an adult who was a healthcare worker with PCR-confirmed SARS-CoV-2 infection or an uninfected control (not recorded which). Sequenced material: whole blood.

CDR3 coding DNA: TGCGCCAGCAGCTTGGAGGCAGGGACCGACGAGCAGTACTTC. Its translation: CASSLEAGTDEQYF. The chain couples TRBV5-1 to TRBJ2-7; D tentatively fits TRBD1 or TRBD2 (5 bases each). The V gene's germline CDR1 is SGHRS and CDR2 YFSETQ. The CDR3 consists of 14 residues. V lost 0 bases and J lost 5, with 12 bases in between.